These 20 T cell receptor beta chains originate from one sample sequenced in a study of T cells in Graves' hyperthyroidism and ophthalmopathy. TCR beta CDR3 regions were amplified from RNA transcripts. The HTBI primer set was used in a first-round RT-PCR of the TCR CDR3. TCRdb called the multiplex PCR reads again in MiXCR, with one record for every CDR3 protein. The sample lists 240,000 or so distinct CDR3 sequences, about 17% seen once, with under 35% in the top ten. What was sequenced was blood. The source is a woman aged 18 to 35 with Graves' ophthalmopathy.

The chain is built from TRBV19 and TRBJ1-3, with 10 bases identical to TRBD1. The germline gives CDR1 LNHDA, CDR2 SQIVND (reference sequence). Trimming cost V 4 bases and J 2 bases; bases outside gene matches: 5. The CDR3 sequence is 16 residues long. CDR3 coding DNA: TGTGCCAGTAGTACGAGACAGGGGGCGCCTGGAAACACCATATATTTT. It yields the protein CASSTRQGAPGNTIYF.

This clonotype was recorded at least ten times. The chain recombines TRBV20-1 with TRBJ2-7; D gene unclear. This CDR3 has 11 residues. From germline, CDR1 is DFQATT and CDR2 SNEGSKA (reference sequence). The V and J ends lost 4 bases and 2 bases respectively, with 6 bases between them. CDR3 region: CSAKWAYEQYF. Here the CDR3 DNA reads TGCAGTGCTAAGTGGGCCTACGAGCAGTACTTC.

This clonotype was observed at least ten times. The V gene is TRBV28, the J gene TRBJ1-4, with no clear D. CDR3 length: 16 residues. V lost 3 bases and J 4 bases, leaving 15 bases between the germline ends. The V gene's germline CDR1 is MDHEN and CDR2 SYDVKM. CDR3 protein: CASSLGRIGLNEKLFF. The CDR3 DNA follows: TGTGCCAGCAGTTTGGGCCGTATAGGGCTTAATGAAAAACTGTTTTTT.

This clonotype was seen a handful of times. The rearrangement joins TRBV19 to TRBJ2-3, with 7 bases identical to TRBD1. Germline-derived CDR1 and CDR2 are LNHDA and SQIVND (reference sequence). This CDR3 is 16 amino acids long. J lost 6 bases, V lost 6 bases, and 15 bases had no gene match. The CDR3 here is CASSRTPGQRRDTQYF. For the CDR3, the DNA is TGTGCCAGTAGCCGAACTCCGGGACAGCGAAGGGATACGCAGTATTTT. The whole variable domain, filled in from reference TRBV19 and TRBJ2-3, reads DGGITQSPKYLFRKEGQNVTLSCEQNLNHDAMYWYRQDPGQGLRLIYYSQIVNDFQKGDIAEGYSVSREKKESFPLTVTSAQKNPTAFYLCASSRTPGQRRDTQYFGPGTRLTVL.

This clonotype was observed many times. The V and J genes are TRBV6-1 and TRBJ2-7, with D unclear. The germline gives CDR1 MNHNS, CDR2 SASEGT. The CDR3 is made up of 13 amino acids. V was cut by 3 bases and J by 5 bases, with 11 bases left in between. CDR3 sequence reads: CASSERFQNEQYF. CDR3 coding DNA: TGTGCCAGCAGTGAGCGGTTCCAAAACGAGCAGTACTTC.

V and J are TRBV13 and TRBJ2-1; tentative D call: TRBD2 (7 bases). CDR1 and CDR2 (germline): PRHDT, FYEKMQ (reference sequence). The CDR3 is 13 residues long. Trimming removed 8 bases at V and 6 bases at J, with 14 bases between. CDR3 region: CASLGGLSNEQFF. The CDR3 region has the DNA TGTGCCAGCCTGGGGGGGCTGAGCAATGAGCAGTTCTTC.

This clonotype was picked up many times. The CDR3 bases are TGTGCCAGCAGCTTAATCATGACAGGGGTACACAATGAGCAGTTCTTC. It codes for CASSLIMTGVHNEQFF. The chain employs TRBV7-9 and TRBJ2-1; 8 bases line up with TRBD1. The CDR3 has 16 residues. Trimming at V came to 2 bases and at J to 5 bases, leaving 8 bases not matched to a gene. From germline, CDR1 is SEHNR and CDR2 FQNEAQ (reference sequence). The full variable domain, completed using reference TRBV7-9 and TRBJ2-1, is DTGVSQNPRHKITKRGQNVTFRCDPISEHNRLYWYRQTLGQGPEFLTYFQNEAQLEKSRLLSDRFSAERPKGSFSTLEIQRTEQGDSAMYLCASSLIMTGVHNEQFFGPGTRLTVL.

This clonotype was seen at least ten times. This chain connects TRBV14 to TRBJ2-2; D may be TRBD2 (5 bases). V lost 0 bases, J lost 2 bases, and 10 bases lay in between. The CDR3 length is 16 residues. Germline CDR1 is SGHDN and CDR2 is FVKESK. The CDR3: CASSQDPGINTGELFF. The CDR3 DNA is TGTGCCAGCAGCCAAGATCCCGGGATTAACACCGGGGAGCTGTTTTTT.

As regards this clonotype: A read error may be the cause here, since a much bigger clone is one base away. The missing conserved phenylalanine or tryptophan at the end of this CDR3 makes a read error likely. CDR3 nucleotide sequence: TGTGCCACCAGCAGAGATAGGGTCTCGGAGAGGAATGGCTACACCCTC. Its protein is CATSRDRVSERNGYTL. J is TRBJ1-2 and V is TRBV15; D unresolved. The CDR3 sequence is 16 residues long. Germline CDR1 and CDR2: LNHNV and YYDKDF (reference sequence). Deletions cut 0 bases from V and 6 bases from J, with 17 bases between.

The chain uses TRBV20-1 and TRBJ1-1; D is undetermined. The CDR3 has 15 amino acids. Germline V CDR1 and CDR2: DFQATT, SNEGSKA (reference sequence). V gave up 0 bases and J gave up 1 base, with 12 bases separating them. CDR3: CSARDLPGRNTEAFF. CDR3 coding DNA: TGCAGTGCTAGAGATCTGCCGGGGAGGAACACTGAAGCTTTCTTT.

This chain links TRBV28 with TRBJ1-5; 11 bases line up with TRBD1. Germline-derived CDR1 and CDR2 are MDHEN and SYDVKM. The length of the CDR3 is 16 residues. Germline trimming cut 5 bases from V and 7 bases from J; bases unmatched to any gene: 10. The CDR3 here is CASSQGTGGSRQPQHF. The CDR3 DNA follows: TGTGCCAGCAGTCAAGGGACAGGGGGAAGTCGGCAGCCCCAGCATTTT.

This clonotype was seen ten or more times. The chain joins TRBV3-1 to TRBJ1-4, with D tentatively TRBD1 (6 bases). Germline V gene data show CDR1 as LGHDT and CDR2 as YNNKEL (reference sequence). V was trimmed by 1 base and J by 4 bases, leaving 13 bases between them. This CDR3 contains 16 residues. The CDR3 loop is CASSQARGTDNEKLFF. The CDR3 DNA reads TGTGCCAGCAGCCAAGCAAGGGGGACGGATAATGAAAAACTGTTTTTT.

This clonotype was detected ten times or more. V usage is TRBV27 and J usage is TRBJ1-1, with D hard to call. The CDR3 is 16 residues long. Trimming removed 5 bases from V and 4 bases from J, with 20 bases in between. Germline CDR1 is MNHEY and CDR2 is SMNVEV (reference sequence). The CDR3 nucleotides are TGTGCCAGCAGTATAACATCAAGGGAGTCGGGCACTGAAGCTTTCTTT. Residues: CASSITSRESGTEAFF.

The chain links TRBV12-3 or TRBV12-4 to TRBJ2-1, with TRBD2 matching over 9 bases. V was clipped by 7 bases and J by 10 bases; unmatched bases: 14. CDR3 length: 15 residues. As DNA, the CDR3 is TGTGCCAGCAAGGAAGGTGGCGGGAGGGCCGGAGAGCAGTTCTTC. Its protein is CASKEGGGRAGEQFF.

There are many counts of this clonotype. The chain carries TRBV2 and TRBJ1-2; D not resolved. Trimming took off 3 bases at V and 3 bases at J, with 8 bases between the two ends. This CDR3 region has 13 residues. The germline V gene has CDR1 SNHLY and CDR2 FYNNEI. This CDR3 reads CASSDPGDYGYTF. The CDR3 DNA sequence: TGTGCCAGCAGTGACCCCGGGGACTATGGCTACACCTTC.

This clonotype was picked up many times. The chain has TRBV20-1 and TRBJ1-5, with 10 nucleotides matching TRBD1. CDR1 and CDR2 (germline): DFQATT, SNEGSKA (reference sequence). The CDR3 is 14 residues long. Trimming at V came to 0 bases and at J to 4 bases, leaving 0 bases not matched to a gene. As DNA, the CDR3 is TGCAGTGCTAGAGAGGACAGGGGGAATCAGCCCCAGCATTTT. The encoded protein is CSAREDRGNQPQHF.

This clonotype was counted only a few times. This rearrangement joins TRBV24-1 to TRBJ2-2; 10 bases are shared with TRBD1. Germline V CDR1 and CDR2: KGHDR, SFDVKD. J lost 4 bases, V lost 4 bases, and 5 bases had no gene match. The CDR3 covers 16 residues. DNA of the CDR3: TGTGCCACCAGTGACCCCCGGACAGGGGGCACCGGGGAGCTGTTTTTT. The encoded protein is CATSDPRTGGTGELFF.

The sample holds many counts of this clonotype. J is TRBJ1-1 and V is TRBV19; D perhaps matches TRBD1 (5 bases). The CDR3 extends over 16 amino acids. Per the germline V gene, CDR1 is LNHDA and CDR2 is SQIVND (reference sequence). Trimming removed 2 bases from V and 0 bases from J, with 13 bases in between. Here the CDR3 reads CASSINYDRLNTEAFF. Here the CDR3 DNA reads TGTGCCAGTAGTATAAATTATGACAGATTGAACACTGAAGCTTTCTTT.

This clonotype was recorded many times. V usage is TRBV7-9 and J usage is TRBJ1-4; no clear D. V lost 1 base and J lost 0, with 9 bases in between. Germline V CDR1 and CDR2: SEHNR, FQNEAQ (reference sequence). This CDR3 is built from 16 residues. This chain's CDR3 is CASSLGARTTNEKLFF. DNA of the CDR3: TGTGCCAGCAGCTTAGGGGCCCGAACAACTAATGAAAAACTGTTTTTT.

This clonotype was detected many times. The rearrangement joins TRBV27 to TRBJ1-1; weak D call: TRBD1 (6 bases). V dropped 8 bases and J dropped 10 bases, with 23 bases sitting between them. Germline V gene data show CDR1 as MNHEY and CDR2 as SMNVEV (reference sequence). The CDR3 length is 14 residues. The chain's CDR3 is CASGKTGPKIGAFF. CDR3 DNA sequence: TGTGCCAGCGGAAAGACAGGCCCCAAGATTGGAGCTTTCTTT.